This is a list of T cell receptor beta chains from one sample in a study of blood T cell repertoires in COVID-19. The method was immunoSEQ multiplex PCR; TCRdb's version includes in-frame clones alone and lacks a portion of them. This sample has around 140,000 clones, with about 83% found just once. Sequenced: peripheral blood. These receptors were obtained from a middle-aged man with acute or convalescent COVID-19. The CDR3 runs from the conserved cysteine through the conserved F or W. The D gene is left open where the match is weak. A row's size may be missing; if present it is once, few, many or a size class.

TRBV19	NA	13	NA	TRBJ1-2	CASSIPAGVGYTF	TGTGCCAGTAGTATACCCGCAGGGGTTGGCTACACCTTC
TRBV9	TRBD2	16	NA	TRBJ2-5	CASSGTRGGAGETQYF	TGTGCCAGCAGCGGTACGCGCGGGGGGGCAGGAGAGACCCAGTACTTC
TRBV5-6	TRBD2	14	once	TRBJ2-1	CASSSPTSGYEQFF	TGTGCCAGCAGCTCACCCACTAGCGGTTATGAGCAGTTCTTC
TRBV5-6	NA	13	NA	TRBJ1-2	CASSLEVGSGYTF	TGTGCCAGCAGCTTAGAAGTCGGGAGCGGCTACACCTTC
TRBV6-4	NA	14	NA	TRBJ2-3	CASSPSVRTDTQYF	TGTGCCAGCAGTCCCTCGGTCCGCACAGATACGCAGTATTTT
TRBV4-1	NA	13	NA	TRBJ2-5	CASSLAVQETQYF	TGCGCCAGCAGCCTAGCGGTTCAAGAGACCCAGTACTTC
TRBV10-2	NA	14	NA	TRBJ1-6	CASRSSSYNSPLHF	TGCGCCAGCAGGTCCAGCTCCTATAATTCACCCCTCCACTTT
TRBV6-5	NA	14	NA	TRBJ2-7	CASRTGTISYEQYF	TGTGCCAGCAGGACCGGGACAATCTCCTACGAGCAGTACTTC
TRBV6-5	NA	15	once	TRBJ2-2	CASSRLQGSGGELFF	TGTGCCAGCAGTCGACTCCAGGGCTCGGGCGGGGAGCTGTTTTTT
TRBV30	NA	12	few	TRBJ1-2	CAWRGRSYGYTF	TGTGCCTGGAGGGGCAGATCCTATGGCTACACCTTC
TRBV4-1	NA	17	NA	TRBJ1-3	CASSPEGVQSPGNTIYF	TGCGCCAGCAGCCCGGAAGGGGTGCAGAGTCCTGGAAACACCATATATTTT
TRBV27	NA	14	NA	TRBJ1-1	CASMPWGQNTEAFF	TGTGCCAGCATGCCATGGGGGCAGAACACTGAAGCTTTCTTT
TRBV3-1/TRBV3-2	NA	15	once	TRBJ1-1	CASSQEYGVNTEAFF	TGTGCCAGCAGCCAAGAGTACGGGGTGAACACTGAAGCTTTCTTT
TRBV11-2	TRBD2	16	NA	TRBJ2-1	CASSFQGLAGGSVQFF	TGTGCCAGCAGCTTCCAGGGACTAGCGGGGGGATCTGTGCAGTTCTTC
TRBV19	TRBD1	15	few	TRBJ1-4	CASSTTGDPNEKLFF	TGTGCCAGTAGTACCACAGGGGACCCTAATGAAAAACTGTTTTTT
TRBV11-2	TRBD1	14	NA	TRBJ1-2	CASSLDGTDYGYTF	TGTGCCAGCAGCTTAGATGGGACAGACTATGGCTACACCTTC
TRBV5-1	NA	15	NA	TRBJ2-7	CASSFQQDLAYEQYF	TGCGCCAGCAGCTTTCAACAGGACCTGGCCTACGAGCAGTACTTC
TRBV11-1	NA	13	NA	TRBJ1-1	CASSSRRGTEAFF	TGTGCCAGCAGCTCAAGGAGGGGCACTGAAGCTTTCTTT
TRBV9	NA	14	once	TRBJ2-7	CASSARGGVYEQYF	TGTGCCAGCAGCGCCCGAGGGGGGGTCTACGAGCAGTACTTC
TRBV29-1	TRBD1	16	NA	TRBJ2-7	CSVGRAGGAYPSEQYF	TGCAGCGTTGGTCGGGCAGGGGGCGCATATCCGTCCGAGCAGTACTTC
TRBV5-1	NA	17	NA	TRBJ1-3	CASSLASGILSGNTIYF	TGCGCCAGCAGCTTGGCTTCAGGGATTCTCTCTGGAAACACCATATATTTT
TRBV6-1	TRBD1	13	NA	TRBJ1-1	CASSEWDRGPAFF	TGTGCCAGCAGTGAATGGGACAGGGGTCCCGCTTTCTTT
TRBV27	TRBD1	13	NA	TRBJ1-2	CASSLDRDYGYTF	TGTGCCAGCAGTTTAGACAGGGATTATGGCTACACCTTC
TRBV5-5	NA	15	few	TRBJ1-2	CASSLVGGSGYGYTF	TGTGCCAGCAGCTTGGTGGGCGGGTCCGGGTATGGCTACACCTTC
TRBV27	NA	13	NA	TRBJ1-5	CASSWRGNQPQHF	TGTGCCAGCAGTTGGCGGGGCAATCAGCCCCAGCATTTT
TRBV19	NA	13	NA	TRBJ1-1	CASSITRDTEAFF	TGTGCCAGTAGTATAACCAGGGACACTGAAGCTTTCTTT
TRBV5-1	NA	13	NA	TRBJ1-5	CASSLADSQPQHF	TGCGCCAGCAGCTTGGCCGACAGTCAGCCCCAGCATTTT
TRBV7-8	TRBD2	15	once	TRBJ2-7	CASSFRLAGGGEQYF	TGTGCCAGCAGCTTTAGACTAGCGGGGGGTGGCGAGCAGTACTTC
TRBV4-1	NA	16	NA	TRBJ2-7	CASSQDLGLDSYEQYF	TGCGCCAGCAGCCAAGATCTTGGACTGGATTCCTACGAGCAGTACTTC
TRBV5-1	TRBD1	17	NA	TRBJ1-3	CASSGGTGASSGNTIYF	TGCGCCAGCAGCGGCGGGACAGGGGCCAGCTCTGGAAACACCATATATTTT
TRBV10-3	TRBD1	14	NA	TRBJ2-7	CAISVGQGSYEQYF	TGTGCCATCAGTGTGGGACAGGGATCGTACGAGCAGTACTTC
TRBV6-5	NA	13	NA	TRBJ1-5	CASSLAEAQPQHF	TGTGCCAGCAGCCTAGCGGAGGCTCAGCCCCAGCATTTT
TRBV4-2	NA	18	NA	TRBJ1-4	CASSHGVTGLTTNEKLFF	TGTGCCAGCAGTCATGGTGTAACAGGATTAACAACTAATGAAAAACTGTTTTTT
TRBV28	NA	15	once	TRBJ2-1	CASSLFQGPYNEQFF	TGTGCCAGCAGTTTATTCCAGGGCCCTTACAATGAGCAGTTCTTC
TRBV7-8	NA	17	NA	TRBJ1-1	CASSLGMAGGWNTEAFF	TGTGCCAGCAGCTTAGGAATGGCGGGGGGGTGGAACACTGAAGCTTTCTTT
TRBV2	TRBD1	14	NA	TRBJ2-7	CASKGDRGPYEQYF	TGTGCCAGCAAGGGGGACAGGGGCCCCTACGAGCAGTACTTC